Presented here are 11 T cell receptor beta chains from one specimen sequenced in a study of identical twins. TCRdb processed the 5' RACE reads anew with MiXCR; each CDR3 protein has one entry. There are approximately 220,000 distinct CDR3 sequences in the sample; approximately 9% occur only once, and about 5% lies in the top ten. Sequencing was carried out using memory (CD45RO+) T cells sorted from blood. These receptors all come from a woman aged 18 to 35 in good health.

In its sample, this clonotype was seen a few times. The chain couples TRBV7-6 to TRBJ2-5, with TRBD2 matching 8 bases. Trimming took 7 bases from V and 5 from J; bases not matched to a gene: 12. This CDR3 has 15 residues. The germline V gene encodes CDR1 SGHVS and CDR2 FNYEAQ. Here the CDR3 reads CASTRGSGNRETQYF. CDR3 nucleotides: TGTGCCAGCACCAGGGGTAGCGGGAATAGGGAGACCCAGTACTTC.

This clonotype was counted between two and nine times. The chain couples TRBV6-5 to TRBJ2-2, with D hard to call. Germline V gene lookup returns CDR1 MNHEY and CDR2 SVGAGI. V lost 2 bases, J lost 6 bases, and 7 bases lay in between. The CDR3 runs to 13 residues. The CDR3, as DNA: TGTGCCAGCAGTTACCAACGACCCGGGGAGCTGTTTTTT. This sequence encodes CASSYQRPGELFF.

The chain uses TRBV20-1 and TRBJ1-2, with D hard to call. V shed 6 bases and J shed 4 bases, with 9 bases lying between them. This CDR3 spans 11 amino acids. CDR1 and CDR2 from the germline V gene are DFQATT and SNEGSKA (reference sequence). The CDR3 loop reads CSAAETYGYTF. DNA for the CDR3: TGCAGTGCAGCGGAGACCTATGGCTACACCTTC.

Only a few counts were recorded for this clonotype. The J gene is TRBJ2-2, the V gene TRBV4-3; tentative D call: TRBD1 (5 bases). The CDR3 spans 15 residues. The germline V gene has CDR1 LGHNA and CDR2 YSLEER. Trimming pared 0 bases from V and 5 bases from J, leaving 10 bases between. This CDR3 is CASSQDLPGTGELFF. CDR3 nucleotides: TGCGCCAGCAGCCAAGATCTTCCAGGGACCGGGGAGCTGTTTTTT.

A few counts support this clonotype. This chain connects TRBV7-9 to TRBJ2-5, with D possibly being TRBD1 or TRBD2 (5 bases each). Germline V CDR1 and CDR2: SEHNR, FQNEAQ (reference sequence). CDR3 length: 13 amino acids. Between the trimmed V and J ends, which lost 5 bases and 5 bases, there was a span of 12 bases. The CDR3 coding sequence is TGTGCCAGCAGCCGAGGGGTCCGGGAGACCCAGTACTTC. This encodes CASSRGVRETQYF.

This clonotype was recorded at least ten times. One end of the junction varies from germline; a read error may be responsible. The chain is built from TRBV5-1 and TRBJ2-1; the D gene is possibly TRBD2 (6 bases). CDR1 SGHRS and CDR2 YFSETQ come from the germline V gene. The CDR3 is 15 amino acids. CDR3 in amino acids: CASSLGLASYNEQFF. The CDR3 region has the DNA TGTGCCAGCAGCTTAGGCCTAGCGTCTTACAATGAGCAGTTCTTC.

There are a few counts of this clonotype. This rearrangement joins TRBV20-1 to TRBJ2-3; 9 nucleotides agree with TRBD2. J gave up 0 bases and V 7 bases, and 5 bases lay outside the gene matches. Per germline, CDR1 DFQATT and CDR2 SNEGSKA (reference sequence). The CDR3 is made up of 14 amino acids. The CDR3 nucleotides read TGCAGTGTCTTTACTAGCGGGAGCACAGATACGCAGTATTTT. Residues: CSVFTSGSTDTQYF.

This rearrangement joins TRBV4-3 to TRBJ1-1; D is unresolved. Between the trimmed V and J ends, which lost 2 bases and 2 bases, there was a span of 9 bases. The CDR3 runs 14 residues. Per the germline V gene, CDR1 is LGHNA and CDR2 is YSLEER. The CDR3 DNA reads as TGCGCCAGCAGCCAACGGGTCCTTAACACTGAAGCTTTCTTT. Translated: CASSQRVLNTEAFF.

The J gene is TRBJ2-3, the V gene TRBV11-2; 13 bases are a match to TRBD2. The CDR3 has 18 amino acids. The germline V gene encodes CDR1 SGHAT and CDR2 FQNNGV. Trimming took 5 bases from V and 11 from J; bases not matched to a gene: 19. The CDR3 spells CASSPRTSGSLLGNGQYF. CDR3 DNA: TGTGCCAGCAGCCCCCGGACTAGCGGGAGCCTACTTGGAAATGGGCAGTATTTT.

This clonotype was seen a few times. The chain couples TRBV11-2 to TRBJ1-2; no clear D. Between the trimmed V and J ends, which lost 6 bases and 7 bases, there was a span of 21 bases. Germline CDR1 and CDR2: SGHAT and FQNNGV. The length of the CDR3 is 15 residues. The CDR3 DNA follows: TGTGCCAGCAGGCCCCTGCGGGCCAGTCCGGGTGGCTACACCTTC. Translating gives CASRPLRASPGGYTF.

This clonotype appeared a few times. The chain joins TRBV3-1 to TRBJ2-7; 12 positions agree with TRBD2. The CDR3 spans 15 residues. Trimming cost V 5 bases and J 5 bases; bases outside gene matches: 7. Germline V CDR1 and CDR2: LGHDT, YNNKEL (reference sequence). CDR3 bases: TGTGCCAGCAGCGGACTAGCGGGACAGATAGACGAGCAGTACTTC. Translating gives CASSGLAGQIDEQYF.